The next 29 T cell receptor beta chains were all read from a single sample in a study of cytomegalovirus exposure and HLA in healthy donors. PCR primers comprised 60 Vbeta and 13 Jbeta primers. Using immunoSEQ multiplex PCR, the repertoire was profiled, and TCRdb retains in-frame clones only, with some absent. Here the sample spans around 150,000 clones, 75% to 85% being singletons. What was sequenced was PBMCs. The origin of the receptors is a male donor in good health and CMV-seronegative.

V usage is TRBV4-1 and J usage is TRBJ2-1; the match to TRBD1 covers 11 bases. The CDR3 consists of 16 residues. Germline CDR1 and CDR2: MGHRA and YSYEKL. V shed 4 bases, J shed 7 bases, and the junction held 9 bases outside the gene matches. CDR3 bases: TGCGCCAGCAGCCCGACCGGGACAGGGGGATCGAATGAGCAGTTCTTC. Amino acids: CASSPTGTGGSNEQFF.

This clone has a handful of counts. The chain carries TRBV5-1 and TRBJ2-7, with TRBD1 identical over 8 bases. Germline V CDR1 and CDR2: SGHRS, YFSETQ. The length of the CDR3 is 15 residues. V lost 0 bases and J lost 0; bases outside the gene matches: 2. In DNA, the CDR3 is TGCGCCAGCAGCTTGGTTGGACAGGGCTCCTACGAGCAGTACTTC. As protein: CASSLVGQGSYEQYF.

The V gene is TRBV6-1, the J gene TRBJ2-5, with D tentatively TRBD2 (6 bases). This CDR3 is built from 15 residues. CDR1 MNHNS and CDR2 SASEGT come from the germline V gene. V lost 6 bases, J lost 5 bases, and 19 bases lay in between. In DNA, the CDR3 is TGTGCCAGCAGGACTGGCAGGAGGGGTGGGGAGACCCAGTACTTC. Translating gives CASRTGRRGGETQYF.

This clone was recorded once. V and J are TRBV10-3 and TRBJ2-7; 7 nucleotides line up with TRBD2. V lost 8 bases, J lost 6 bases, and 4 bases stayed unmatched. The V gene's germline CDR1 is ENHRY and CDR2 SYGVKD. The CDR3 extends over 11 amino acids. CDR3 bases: TGTGCCATCGGGGGGGGACGCGAGCAGTACTTC. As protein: CAIGGGREQYF.

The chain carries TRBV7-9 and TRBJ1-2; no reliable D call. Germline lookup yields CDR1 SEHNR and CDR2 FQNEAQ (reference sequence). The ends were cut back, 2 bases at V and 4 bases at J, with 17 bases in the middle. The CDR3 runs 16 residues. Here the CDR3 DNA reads TGTGCCAGCAGCTTACATGACACCCGAGGAGGCTATGGCTACACCTTC. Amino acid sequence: CASSLHDTRGGYGYTF.

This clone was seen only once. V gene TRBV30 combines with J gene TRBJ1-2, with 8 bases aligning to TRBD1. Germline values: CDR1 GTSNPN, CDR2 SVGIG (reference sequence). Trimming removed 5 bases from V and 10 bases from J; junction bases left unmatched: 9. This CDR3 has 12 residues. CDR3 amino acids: CAWDSGQVPYTF. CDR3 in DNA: TGTGCCTGGGACTCGGGACAGGTTCCCTACACCTTC. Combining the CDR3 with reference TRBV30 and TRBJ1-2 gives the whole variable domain SQTIHQWPATLVQPVGSPLSLECTVEGTSNPNLYWYRQAAGRGLQLLFYSVGIGQISSEVPQNLSASRPQDRQFILSSKKLLLSDSGFYLCAWDSGQVPYTFGSGTRLTVV.

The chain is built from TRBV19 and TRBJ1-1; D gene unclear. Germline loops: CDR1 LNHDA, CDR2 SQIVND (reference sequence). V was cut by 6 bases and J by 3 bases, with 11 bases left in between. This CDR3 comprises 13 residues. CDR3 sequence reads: CASRREEDTEAFF. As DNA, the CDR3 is TGTGCCAGTAGGCGGGAGGAGGACACTGAAGCTTTCTTT.

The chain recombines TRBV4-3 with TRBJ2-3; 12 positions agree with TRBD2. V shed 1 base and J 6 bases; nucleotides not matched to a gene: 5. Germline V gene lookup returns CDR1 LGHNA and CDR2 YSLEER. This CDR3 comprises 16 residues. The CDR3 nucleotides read TGCGCCAGCAGCCAAGGAACCGGGACTAGCGGGGATACGCAGTATTTT. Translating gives CASSQGTGTSGDTQYF.

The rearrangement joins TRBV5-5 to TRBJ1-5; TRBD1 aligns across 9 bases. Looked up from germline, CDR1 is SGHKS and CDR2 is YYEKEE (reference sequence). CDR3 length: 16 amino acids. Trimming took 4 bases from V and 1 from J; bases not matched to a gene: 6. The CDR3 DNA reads TGTGCCAGCAGCATACAGGGGGCCGGAAGCAATCAGCCCCAGCATTTT. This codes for CASSIQGAGSNQPQHF.

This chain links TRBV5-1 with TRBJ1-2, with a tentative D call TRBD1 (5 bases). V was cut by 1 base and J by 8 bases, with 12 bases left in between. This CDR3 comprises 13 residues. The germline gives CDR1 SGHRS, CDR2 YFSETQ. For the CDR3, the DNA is TGCGCCAGCAGCTTGTATGGGGGGGACGGCTACACCTTC. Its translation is CASSLYGGDGYTF.

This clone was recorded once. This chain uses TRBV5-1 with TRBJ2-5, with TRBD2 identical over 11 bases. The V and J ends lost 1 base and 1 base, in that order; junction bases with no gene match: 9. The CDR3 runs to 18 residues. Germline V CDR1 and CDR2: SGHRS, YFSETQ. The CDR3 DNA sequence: TGCGCCAGCAGCTTGTCTTCTGTAGCGGGGGGGTTCCAAGAGACCCAGTACTTC. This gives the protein CASSLSSVAGGFQETQYF.

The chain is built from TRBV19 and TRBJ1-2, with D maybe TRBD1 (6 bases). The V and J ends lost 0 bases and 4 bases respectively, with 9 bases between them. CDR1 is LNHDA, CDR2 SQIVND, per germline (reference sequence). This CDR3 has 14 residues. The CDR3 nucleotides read TGTGCCAGTAGTATAGATCGGACAGTCTATGGCTACACCTTC. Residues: CASSIDRTVYGYTF.

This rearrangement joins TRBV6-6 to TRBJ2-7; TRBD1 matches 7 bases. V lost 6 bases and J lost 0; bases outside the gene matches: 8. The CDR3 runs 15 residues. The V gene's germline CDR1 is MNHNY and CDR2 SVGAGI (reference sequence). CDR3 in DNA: TGTGCCAGCAGGTTTACAGGGGTGAGCTCCTACGAGCAGTACTTC. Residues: CASRFTGVSSYEQYF.

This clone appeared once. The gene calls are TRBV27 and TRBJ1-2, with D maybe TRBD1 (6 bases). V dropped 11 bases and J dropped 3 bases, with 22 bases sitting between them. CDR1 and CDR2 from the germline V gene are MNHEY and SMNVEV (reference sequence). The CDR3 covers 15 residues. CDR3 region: CAVRPEGGAHYGYTF. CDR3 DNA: TGTGCCGTTCGCCCTGAGGGGGGGGCGCACTATGGCTACACCTTC.

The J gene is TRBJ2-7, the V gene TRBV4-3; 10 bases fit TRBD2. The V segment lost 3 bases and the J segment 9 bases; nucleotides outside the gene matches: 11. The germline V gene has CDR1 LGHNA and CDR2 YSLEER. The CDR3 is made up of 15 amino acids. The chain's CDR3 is CASSQVAGGRGGQYF. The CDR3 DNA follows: TGCGCCAGCAGCCAGGTAGCGGGGGGCCGTGGAGGGCAGTACTTC.

The CDR3 spells CASSSPGLLETQYF. The CDR3, as DNA: TGTGCCAGCAGCTCGCCGGGACTCCTAGAGACCCAGTACTTC. The chain has TRBV7-9 and TRBJ2-5; D may be TRBD2 (6 bases). This CDR3 has 14 amino acids. Germline V gene lookup returns CDR1 SEHNR and CDR2 FQNEAQ (reference sequence). V lost 4 bases to trimming and J lost 4 bases, with 13 bases between them.

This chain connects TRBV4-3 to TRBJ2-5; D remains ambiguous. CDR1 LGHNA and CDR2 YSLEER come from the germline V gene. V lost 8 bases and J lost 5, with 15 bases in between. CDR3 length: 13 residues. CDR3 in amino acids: CASGPGLVETQYF. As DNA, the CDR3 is TGCGCCAGCGGCCCAGGATTAGTCGAGACCCAGTACTTC.

The CDR3 nucleotides read TGTGCCAGCAGGGAGCGGGGGGGCCGCTCAGATACGCAGTATTTT. This sequence encodes CASRERGGRSDTQYF. The chain uses TRBV6-5 and TRBJ2-3, with 10 positions matching TRBD2. Unmatched junction bases numbered 7, after V lost 6 bases and J lost 4 bases. Per germline, CDR1 MNHEY and CDR2 SVGAGI. CDR3 length: 15 amino acids.

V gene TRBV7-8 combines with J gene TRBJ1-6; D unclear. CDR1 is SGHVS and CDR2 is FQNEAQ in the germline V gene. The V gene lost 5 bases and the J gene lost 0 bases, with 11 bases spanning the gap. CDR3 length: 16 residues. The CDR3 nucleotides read TGTGCCAGCAGCCAACCAAAGAGCTCCTATAATTCACCCCTCCACTTT. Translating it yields CASSQPKSSYNSPLHF.

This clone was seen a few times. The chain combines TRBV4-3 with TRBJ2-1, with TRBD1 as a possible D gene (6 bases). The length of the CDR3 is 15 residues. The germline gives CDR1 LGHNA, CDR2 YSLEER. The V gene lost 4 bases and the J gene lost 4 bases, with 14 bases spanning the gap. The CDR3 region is CASSRLLTGYNEQFF. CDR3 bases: TGCGCCAGCAGCCGGCTTCTGACAGGTTACAATGAGCAGTTCTTC.

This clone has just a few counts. The CDR3 sequence is CASSGGTGSTDTQYF. In DNA form, the CDR3 reads TGTGCCAGCAGTGGAGGGACAGGGTCTACAGATACGCAGTATTTT. V and J are TRBV2 and TRBJ2-3; 9 bases agree with TRBD1. The CDR3 covers 15 residues. Germline lookup yields CDR1 SNHLY and CDR2 FYNNEI. V gave up 4 bases and J gave up 3 bases; unmatched junction bases: 5.

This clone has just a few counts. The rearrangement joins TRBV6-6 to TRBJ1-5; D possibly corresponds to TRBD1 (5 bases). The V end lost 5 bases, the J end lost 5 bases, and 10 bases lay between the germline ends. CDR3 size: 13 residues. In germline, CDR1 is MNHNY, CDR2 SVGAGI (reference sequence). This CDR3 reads CASSTQGHQPQHF. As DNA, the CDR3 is TGTGCCAGCAGTACTCAGGGTCATCAGCCCCAGCATTTT.

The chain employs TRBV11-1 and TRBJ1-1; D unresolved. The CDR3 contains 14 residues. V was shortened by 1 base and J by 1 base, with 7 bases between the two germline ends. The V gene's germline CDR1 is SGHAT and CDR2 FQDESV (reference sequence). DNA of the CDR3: TGTGCCAGCAGCTTAGTATCAGGGAACACTGAAGCTTTCTTT. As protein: CASSLVSGNTEAFF.

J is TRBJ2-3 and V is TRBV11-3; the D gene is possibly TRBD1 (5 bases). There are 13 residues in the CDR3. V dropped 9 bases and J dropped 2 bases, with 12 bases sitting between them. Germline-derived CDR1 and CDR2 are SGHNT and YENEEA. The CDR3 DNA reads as TGTGCCAGTAGGACACTTTACACAGATACGCAGTATTTT. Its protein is CASRTLYTDTQYF.

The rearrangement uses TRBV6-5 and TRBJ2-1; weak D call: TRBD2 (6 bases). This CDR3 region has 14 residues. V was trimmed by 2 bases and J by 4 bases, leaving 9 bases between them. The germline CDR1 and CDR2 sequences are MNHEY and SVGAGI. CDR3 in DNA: TGTGCCAGCAGTTACATGGGGGGTTACAATGAGCAGTTCTTC. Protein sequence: CASSYMGGYNEQFF.

The CDR3 coding sequence is TGCGCCAGCAGCGAAGACTTAGGGGCTTCCAAAAACATTCAGTACTTC. Amino acid sequence: CASSEDLGASKNIQYF. The rearrangement uses TRBV5-1 and TRBJ2-4, with D possibly being TRBD1 (5 bases). Trimming left V 4 bases short and J 2 bases short, with 16 bases between. The CDR3 is 16 residues long. In germline, CDR1 is SGHRS, CDR2 YFSETQ.

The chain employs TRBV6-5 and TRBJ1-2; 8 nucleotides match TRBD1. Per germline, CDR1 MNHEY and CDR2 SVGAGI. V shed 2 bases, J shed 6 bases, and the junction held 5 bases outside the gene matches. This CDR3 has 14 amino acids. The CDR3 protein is CASSYHRGEDGYTF. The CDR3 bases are TGTGCCAGCAGTTACCACAGGGGGGAAGATGGCTACACCTTC.

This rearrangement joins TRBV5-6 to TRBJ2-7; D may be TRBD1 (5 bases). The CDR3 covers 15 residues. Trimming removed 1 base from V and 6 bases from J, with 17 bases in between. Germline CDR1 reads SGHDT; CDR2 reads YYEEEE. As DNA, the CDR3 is TGTGCCAGCAGCTTGTTCAGGGCGACCCAAGGCGAGCAGTACTTC. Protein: CASSLFRATQGEQYF.

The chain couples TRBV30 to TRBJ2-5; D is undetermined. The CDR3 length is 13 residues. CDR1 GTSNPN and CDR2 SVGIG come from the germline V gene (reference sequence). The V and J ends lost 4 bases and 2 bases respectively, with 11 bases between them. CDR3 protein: CAWNTGAQETQYF. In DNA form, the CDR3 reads TGTGCCTGGAATACCGGAGCACAAGAGACCCAGTACTTC. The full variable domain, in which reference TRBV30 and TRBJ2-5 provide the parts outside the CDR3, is SQTIHQWPATLVQPVGSPLSLECTVEGTSNPNLYWYRQAAGRGLQLLFYSVGIGQISSEVPQNLSASRPQDRQFILSSKKLLLSDSGFYLCAWNTGAQETQYFGPGTRLLVL.